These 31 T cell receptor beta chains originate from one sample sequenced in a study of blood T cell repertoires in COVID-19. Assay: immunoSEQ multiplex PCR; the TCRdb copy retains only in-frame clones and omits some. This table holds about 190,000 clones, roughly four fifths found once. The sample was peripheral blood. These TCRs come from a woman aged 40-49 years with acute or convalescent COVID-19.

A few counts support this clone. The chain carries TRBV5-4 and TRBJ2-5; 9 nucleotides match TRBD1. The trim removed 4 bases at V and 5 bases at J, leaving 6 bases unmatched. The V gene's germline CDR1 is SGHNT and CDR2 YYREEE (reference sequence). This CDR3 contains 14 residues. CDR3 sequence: CASSRGDRGETQYF. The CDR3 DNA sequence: TGTGCCAGCAGCAGAGGAGACAGGGGGGAGACCCAGTACTTC. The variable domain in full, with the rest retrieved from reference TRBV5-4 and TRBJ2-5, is ETGVTQSPTHLIKTRGQQVTLRCSSQSGHNTVSWYQQALGQGPQFIFQYYREEENGRGNFPPRFSGLQFPNYSSELNVNALELDDSALYLCASSRGDRGETQYFGPGTRLLVL.

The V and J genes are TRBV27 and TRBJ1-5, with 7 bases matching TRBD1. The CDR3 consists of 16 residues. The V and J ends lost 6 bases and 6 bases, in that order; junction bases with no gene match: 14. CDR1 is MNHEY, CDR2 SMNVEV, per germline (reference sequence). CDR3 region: CASRQGSVGLVQPQHF. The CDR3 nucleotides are TGTGCCAGCAGACAGGGGTCAGTGGGTTTAGTTCAGCCCCAGCATTTT.

CDR3 amino acids: CASSRPFRGSTDTQYF. The DNA for the CDR3 is TGCGCCAGCAGCCGCCCCTTTAGGGGATCCACAGATACGCAGTATTTT. The chain employs TRBV4-1 and TRBJ2-3, with D perhaps TRBD1 (5 bases). Trimming shortened V by 4 bases and J by 2 bases, and 16 bases separated the two germline ends. The CDR3 loop spans 16 amino acids. From germline, CDR1 is MGHRA and CDR2 YSYEKL.

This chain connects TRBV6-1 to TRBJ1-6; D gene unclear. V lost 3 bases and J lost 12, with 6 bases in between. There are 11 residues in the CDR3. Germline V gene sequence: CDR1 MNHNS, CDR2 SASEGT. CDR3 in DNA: TGTGCCAGCAGTGACCCCCAACCCCTCCACTTT. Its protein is CASSDPQPLHF.

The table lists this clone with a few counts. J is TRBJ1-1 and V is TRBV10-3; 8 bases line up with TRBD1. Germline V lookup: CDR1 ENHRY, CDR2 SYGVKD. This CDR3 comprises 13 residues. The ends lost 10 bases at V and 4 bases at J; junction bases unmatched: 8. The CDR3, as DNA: TGTGCCAGCCTTGGGACAGGCACCACTGAAGCTTTCTTT. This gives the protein CASLGTGTTEAFF.

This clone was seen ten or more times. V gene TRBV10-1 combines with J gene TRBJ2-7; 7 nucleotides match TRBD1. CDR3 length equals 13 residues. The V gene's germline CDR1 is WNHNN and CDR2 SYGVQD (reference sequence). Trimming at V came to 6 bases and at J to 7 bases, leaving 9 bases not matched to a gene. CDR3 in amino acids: CASRETGNEEQYF. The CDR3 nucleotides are TGCGCCAGCAGGGAGACAGGGAATGAAGAGCAGTACTTC.

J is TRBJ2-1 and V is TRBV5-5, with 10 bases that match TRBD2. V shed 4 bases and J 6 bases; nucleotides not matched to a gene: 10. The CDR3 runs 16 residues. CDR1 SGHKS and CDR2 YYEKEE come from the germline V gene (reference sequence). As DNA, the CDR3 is TGTGCCAGCAGCCCAGCCCGCAGACTAGCGGGCAATGAGCAGTTCTTC. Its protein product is CASSPARRLAGNEQFF.

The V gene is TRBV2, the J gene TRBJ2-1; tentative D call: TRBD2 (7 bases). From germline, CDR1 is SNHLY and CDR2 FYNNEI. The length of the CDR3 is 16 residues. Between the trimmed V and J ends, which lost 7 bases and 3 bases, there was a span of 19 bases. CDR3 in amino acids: CASIGEAGAVYNEQFF. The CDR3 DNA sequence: TGTGCCAGCATCGGGGAGGCGGGGGCAGTCTACAATGAGCAGTTCTTC.

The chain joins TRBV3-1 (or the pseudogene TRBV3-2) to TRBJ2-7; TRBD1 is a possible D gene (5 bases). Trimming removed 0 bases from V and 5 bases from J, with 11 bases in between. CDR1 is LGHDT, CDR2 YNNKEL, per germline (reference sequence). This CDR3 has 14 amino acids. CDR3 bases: TGTGCCAGCAGCCAAGATCAGGGTCAGGACGAGCAGTACTTC. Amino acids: CASSQDQGQDEQYF.

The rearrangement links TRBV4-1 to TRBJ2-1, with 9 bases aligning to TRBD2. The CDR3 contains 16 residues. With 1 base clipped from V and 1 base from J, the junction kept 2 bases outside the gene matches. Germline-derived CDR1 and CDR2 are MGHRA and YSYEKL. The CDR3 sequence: CASSQVTSGSYNEQFF. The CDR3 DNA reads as TGCGCCAGCAGCCAAGTTACTAGCGGGTCCTACAATGAGCAGTTCTTC.

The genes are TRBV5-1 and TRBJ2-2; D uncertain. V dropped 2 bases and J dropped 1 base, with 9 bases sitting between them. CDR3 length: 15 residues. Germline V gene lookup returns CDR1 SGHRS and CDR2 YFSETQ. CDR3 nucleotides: TGCGCCAGCAGCTTCGGAGACGGGAACACCGGGGAGCTGTTTTTT. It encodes CASSFGDGNTGELFF.

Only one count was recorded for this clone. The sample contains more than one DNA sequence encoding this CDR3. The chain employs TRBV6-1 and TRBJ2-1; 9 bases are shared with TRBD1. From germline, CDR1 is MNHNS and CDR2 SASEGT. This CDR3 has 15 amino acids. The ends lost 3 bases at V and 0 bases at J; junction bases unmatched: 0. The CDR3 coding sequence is TGTGCCAGCAGTGAGGACAGGGGCTCCTACAATGAGCAGTTCTTC. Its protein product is CASSEDRGSYNEQFF.

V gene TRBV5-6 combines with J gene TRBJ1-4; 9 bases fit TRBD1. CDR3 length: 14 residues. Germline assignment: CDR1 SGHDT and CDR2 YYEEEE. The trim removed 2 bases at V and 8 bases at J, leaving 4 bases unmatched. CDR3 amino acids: CASSFGTGSEKLFF. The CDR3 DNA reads TGTGCCAGCAGCTTCGGGACAGGGTCGGAAAAACTGTTTTTT.

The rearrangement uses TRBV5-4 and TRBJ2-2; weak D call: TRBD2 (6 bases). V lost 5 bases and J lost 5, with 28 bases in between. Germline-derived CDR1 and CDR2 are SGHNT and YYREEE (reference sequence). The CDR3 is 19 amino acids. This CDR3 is CASSLLWDLDRFATGELFF. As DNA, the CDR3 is TGTGCCAGCAGTCTATTATGGGACTTAGACAGATTTGCTACCGGGGAGCTGTTTTTT.

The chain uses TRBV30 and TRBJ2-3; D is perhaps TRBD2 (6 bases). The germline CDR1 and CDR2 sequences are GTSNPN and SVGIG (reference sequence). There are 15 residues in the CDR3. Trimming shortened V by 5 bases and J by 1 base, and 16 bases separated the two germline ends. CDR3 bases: TGTGCCTGGGGGTCTTTTCCGGGGGGCACAGATACGCAGTATTTT. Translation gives CAWGSFPGGTDTQYF.

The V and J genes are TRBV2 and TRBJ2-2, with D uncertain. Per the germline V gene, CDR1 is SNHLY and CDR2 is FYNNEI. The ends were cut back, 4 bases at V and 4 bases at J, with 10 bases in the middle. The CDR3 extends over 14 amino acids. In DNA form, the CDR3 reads TGTGCCAGCAGTGTTCATGGGCCCACCGGGGAGCTGTTTTTT. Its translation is CASSVHGPTGELFF.

The CDR3 coding sequence is TGTGCCAGCACGGGGAATAGCAATCAGCCCCAGCATTTT. As protein: CASTGNSNQPQHF. The chain has TRBV6-5 and TRBJ1-5; D uncertain. CDR3 size: 13 residues. Germline V gene lookup returns CDR1 MNHEY and CDR2 SVGAGI. The V gene lost 7 bases and the J gene lost 0 bases, with 7 bases spanning the gap.

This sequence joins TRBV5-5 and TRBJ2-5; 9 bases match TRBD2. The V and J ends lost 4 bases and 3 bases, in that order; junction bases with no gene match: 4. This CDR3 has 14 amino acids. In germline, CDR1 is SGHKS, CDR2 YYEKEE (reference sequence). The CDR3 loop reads CASSAGTSKETQYF. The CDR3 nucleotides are TGTGCCAGCAGCGCCGGGACTAGCAAAGAGACCCAGTACTTC.

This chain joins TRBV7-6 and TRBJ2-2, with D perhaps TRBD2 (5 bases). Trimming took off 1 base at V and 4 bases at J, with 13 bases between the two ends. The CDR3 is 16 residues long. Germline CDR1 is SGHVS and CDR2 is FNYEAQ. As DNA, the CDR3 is TGTGCCAGCAGCTTAGTACGGGGAAGGGCCACCGGGGAGCTGTTTTTT. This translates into CASSLVRGRATGELFF.

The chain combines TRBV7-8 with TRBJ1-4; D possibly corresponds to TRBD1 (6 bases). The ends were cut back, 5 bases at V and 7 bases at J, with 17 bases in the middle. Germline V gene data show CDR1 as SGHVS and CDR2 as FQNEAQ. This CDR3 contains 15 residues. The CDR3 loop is CASSQDGQMGEKLFF. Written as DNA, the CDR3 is TGTGCCAGCAGCCAAGACGGACAGATGGGTGAAAAACTGTTTTTT.

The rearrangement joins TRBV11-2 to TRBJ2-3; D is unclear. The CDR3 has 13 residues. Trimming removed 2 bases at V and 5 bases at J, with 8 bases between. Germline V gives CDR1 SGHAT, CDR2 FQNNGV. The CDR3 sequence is CASSLSRGDTQYF. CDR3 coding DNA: TGTGCCAGCAGCTTATCTCGCGGAGATACGCAGTATTTT.

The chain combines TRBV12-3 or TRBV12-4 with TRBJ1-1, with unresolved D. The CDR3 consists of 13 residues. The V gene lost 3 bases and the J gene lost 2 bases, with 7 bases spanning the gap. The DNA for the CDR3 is TGTGCCAGCAGTTTGGCCAGTAACACTGAAGCTTTCTTT. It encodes CASSLASNTEAFF.

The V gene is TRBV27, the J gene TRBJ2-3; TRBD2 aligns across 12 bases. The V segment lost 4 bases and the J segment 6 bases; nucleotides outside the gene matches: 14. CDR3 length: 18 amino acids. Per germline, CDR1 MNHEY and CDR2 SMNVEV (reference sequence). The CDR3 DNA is TGTGCCAGCAGTTCATTAAGGACTAGCGGGGCGCAACCGGATACGCAGTATTTT. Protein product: CASSSLRTSGAQPDTQYF.

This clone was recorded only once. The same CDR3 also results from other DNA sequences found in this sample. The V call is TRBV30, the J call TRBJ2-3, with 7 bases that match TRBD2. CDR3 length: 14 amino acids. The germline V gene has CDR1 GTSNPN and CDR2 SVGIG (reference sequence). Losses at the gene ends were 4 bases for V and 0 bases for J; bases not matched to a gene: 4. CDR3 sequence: CAWTSGTSTDTQYF. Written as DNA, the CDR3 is TGTGCCTGGACTAGCGGTACTAGCACAGATACGCAGTATTTT.

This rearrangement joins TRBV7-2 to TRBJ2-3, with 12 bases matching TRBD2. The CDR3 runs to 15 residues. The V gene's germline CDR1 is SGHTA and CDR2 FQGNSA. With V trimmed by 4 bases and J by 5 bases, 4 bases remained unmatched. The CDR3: CASSSSGGAGDTQYF. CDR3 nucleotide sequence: TGTGCCAGCAGCTCTAGCGGGGGGGCGGGAGATACGCAGTATTTT. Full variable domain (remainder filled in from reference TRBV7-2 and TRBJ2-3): GAGVSQSPSNKVTEKGKDVELRCDPISGHTALYWYRQSLGQGLEFLIYFQGNSAPDKSGLPSDRFSAERTGGSVSTLTIQRTQQEDSAVYLCASSSSGGAGDTQYFGPGTRLTVL.

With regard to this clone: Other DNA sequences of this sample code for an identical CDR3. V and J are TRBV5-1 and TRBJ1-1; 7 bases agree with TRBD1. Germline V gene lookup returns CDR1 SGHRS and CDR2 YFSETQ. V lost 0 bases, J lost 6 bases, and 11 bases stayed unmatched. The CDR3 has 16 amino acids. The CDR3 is CASSLGFQGVISEAFF. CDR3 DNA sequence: TGCGCCAGCAGCTTGGGGTTCCAGGGGGTTATTTCTGAAGCTTTCTTT. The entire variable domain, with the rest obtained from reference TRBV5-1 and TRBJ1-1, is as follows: KAGVTQTPRYLIKTRGQQVTLSCSPISGHRSVSWYQQTPGQGLQFLFEYFSETQRNKGNFPGRFSGRQFSNSRSEMNVSTLELGDSALYLCASSLGFQGVISEAFFGQGTRLTVV.

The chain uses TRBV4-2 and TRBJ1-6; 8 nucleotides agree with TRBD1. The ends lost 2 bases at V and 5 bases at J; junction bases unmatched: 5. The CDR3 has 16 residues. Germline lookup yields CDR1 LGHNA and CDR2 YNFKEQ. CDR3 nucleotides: TGTGCCAGCAGCCAAACAGGACAGGGTGATAATTCACCCCTCCACTTT. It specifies CASSQTGQGDNSPLHF.

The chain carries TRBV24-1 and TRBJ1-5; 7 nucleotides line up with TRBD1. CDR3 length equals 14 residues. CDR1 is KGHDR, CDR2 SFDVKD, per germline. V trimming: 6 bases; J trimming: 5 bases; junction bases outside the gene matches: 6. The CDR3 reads CATSMTGWDQPQHF. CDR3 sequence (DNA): TGTGCCACCAGTATGACAGGGTGGGATCAGCCCCAGCATTTT.

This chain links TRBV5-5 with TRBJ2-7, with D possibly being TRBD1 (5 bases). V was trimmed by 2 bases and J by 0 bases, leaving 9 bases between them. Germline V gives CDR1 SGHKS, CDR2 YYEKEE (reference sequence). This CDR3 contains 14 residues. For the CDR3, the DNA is TGTGCCAGCAGCTTCCCGGACAACTCCTACGAGCAGTACTTC. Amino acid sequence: CASSFPDNSYEQYF.

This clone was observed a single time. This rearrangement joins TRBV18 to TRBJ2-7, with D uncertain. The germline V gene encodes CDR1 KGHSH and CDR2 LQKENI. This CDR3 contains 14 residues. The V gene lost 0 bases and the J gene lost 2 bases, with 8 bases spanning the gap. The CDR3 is CASSPPAETYEQYF. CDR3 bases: TGTGCCAGCTCACCACCGGCGGAAACCTACGAGCAGTACTTC.

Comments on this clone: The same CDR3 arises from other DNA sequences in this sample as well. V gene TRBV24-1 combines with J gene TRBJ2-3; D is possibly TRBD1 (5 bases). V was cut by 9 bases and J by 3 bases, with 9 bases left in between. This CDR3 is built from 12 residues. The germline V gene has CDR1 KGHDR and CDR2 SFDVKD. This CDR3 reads CATSGSTDTQYF. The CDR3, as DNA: TGTGCCACCTCAGGGTCGACAGATACGCAGTATTTT.